The 14 T cell receptor delta chains below all came from one sample that was sequenced in a study of gamma-delta chains in newborns, infants, children. TCRdb reran clone calling via CATT on the reads. The data contain about 5,600 delta-chain clones, more than 14% of them singletons. This specimen was blood, taken at baseline. Receptors originate from a child who was a newborn, infant or young child, either healthy, febrile or measles-vaccinated (not recorded which).

In regard to this clone: This may be a read error, as it is one base from a much larger clone. Other DNA sequences in this specimen translate into the identical CDR3. The chain joins TRDV1 to TRDJ1; D is perhaps TRDD3 (8 bases). Germline V gives CDR1 TSWWSYY, CDR2 QGS. This CDR3 region has 25 residues. In DNA, the CDR3 is TGTGCCCTTGGGGAACTACCGACTATAAGGGAATTCCTACGTTGGGGGATCCCCTACACCGATAAACTCATCTTT. This encodes CALGELPTIREFLRWGIPYTDKLIF.

As for this clone: Given a far larger clone just one base away, this is likely a sequencing read error. The V gene is TRDV3, the J gene TRDJ1; D not certain. CDR3 length: 14 residues. Between the trimmed V and J ends, which lost 4 bases and 6 bases, there was a span of 21 bases. Germline CDR1 and CDR2: TVYSNPD and GDNSRS (reference sequence). CDR3 nucleotides: TGTGCCTCCACGCGGGGTCTTACATGCCATAAACTCATCTTT. Residues: CASTRGLTCHKLIF.

Concerning this clone: This may arise from a read error, as a much more abundant clone is one base away. The chain combines TRDV1 with TRDJ1, with 11 bases matching TRDD3. The germline V gene has CDR1 TSWWSYY and CDR2 QGS. Trimming took 0 bases from V and 3 from J; bases not matched to a gene: 24. This CDR3 comprises 23 residues. CDR3 residues: CALGELSPPSMYWGIAYPDKLIF. CDR3 DNA sequence: TGTGCTCTTGGGGAACTTAGCCCTCCTTCCATGTACTGGGGGATAGCGTACCCCGATAAACTCATCTTT.

By frequency in the sample, this clone is medium-sized (0.01 to 0.1%). The V gene is TRDV2, the J gene TRDJ1; the D gene is possibly TRDD3 (5 bases). CDR3 length: 14 amino acids. V lost 3 bases and J 8 bases, leaving 18 bases between the germline ends. The germline V gene encodes CDR1 GEAIGNYY and CDR2 EKD. CDR3 amino acids: CACDPLRGPQKLIF. In DNA form, the CDR3 reads TGTGCCTGTGACCCTCTACGGGGACCGCAAAAACTCATCTTT.

The V call is TRDV2, the J call TRDJ1, with TRDD3 identical over 7 bases. V was clipped by 0 bases and J by 0 bases; unmatched bases: 12. The CDR3 has 18 residues. CDR1 is GEAIGNYY, CDR2 EKD, per germline. DNA for the CDR3: TGTGCCTGTGACACCGTGGGGATAGAGGGACAGTACACCGATAAACTCATCTTT. It encodes CACDTVGIEGQYTDKLIF.

This clone is medium-sized (0.01 to 0.1%). The chain uses TRDV2 and TRDJ3; 13 bases match TRDD3. CDR1 GEAIGNYY and CDR2 EKD come from the germline V gene. This CDR3 comprises 19 residues. Trimming took 2 bases from V and 5 from J; bases not matched to a gene: 8. The CDR3 loop is CACDMVLGDTVRDTRQMFF. CDR3 coding DNA: TGTGCCTGTGACATGGTACTGGGGGATACGGTCCGGGACACCCGACAGATGTTTTTC.

The sample holds a few counts of this clone. The junction departs from germline at one end; a sequencing error may be responsible. V is TRDV2 and J is TRDJ3; D unclear. The CDR3 runs 19 residues. Looked up from germline, CDR1 is GEAIGNYY and CDR2 is EKD. The DNA of the CDR3 is TGTGCCTGTGGCACCACAGGGTACTCCAGCTCCTGGGACACCCGACAGATGTTTTTC. This encodes CACGTTGYSSSWDTRQMFF.

This clone was counted a few times. This chain links TRDV2 with TRDJ3; 8 nucleotides agree with TRDD3. Per the germline V gene, CDR1 is GEAIGNYY and CDR2 is EKD. This CDR3 is built from 20 residues. Trimming took 2 bases from V and 0 from J; bases not matched to a gene: 11. The CDR3 nucleotides read TGTGCCTGTGACATCGTACTGGGGGCCGATAGCTCCTGGGACACCCGACAGATGTTTTTC. It codes for CACDIVLGADSSWDTRQMFF.

By sample fraction, this clone is medium-sized. J is TRDJ3 and V is TRDV2; 13 bases map to TRDD3. Germline CDR1 and CDR2: GEAIGNYY and EKD. After removal of 0 bases from V and 5 bases from J, the junction contained 6 bases not matched to a gene. The CDR3 loop spans 19 amino acids. The CDR3: CACDTLLGDTKRDTRQMFF. The CDR3 DNA reads as TGTGCCTGTGACACCTTACTGGGGGATACGAAACGGGACACCCGACAGATGTTTTTC.

On this clone itself: The junction shows a germline mismatch at one end, possibly a read error. The chain joins TRDV1 to TRDJ1, with a weak D call TRDD3 (5 bases). The CDR3 length is 12 residues. Germline-derived CDR1 and CDR2 are TSWWSYY and QGS. CDR3 protein: CARGEPNGKLIF. In DNA form, the CDR3 reads TGTGCTCGTGGGGAGCCTAATGGTAAACTCATCTTT.

On this clone: A much more abundant neighbour one base away suggests this may be a read error. Additional DNA sequences in this sample encode the identical CDR3. The rearrangement uses TRAV29/DV5 and TRDJ1; a possible D gene is TRDD1 (5 bases). The CDR3 length is 13 residues. Per the germline V gene, CDR1 is NSMFDY and CDR2 is ISSIKDK. Trimming removed 2 bases at V and 10 bases at J, with 18 bases between. Here the CDR3 DNA reads TGTGCAGCAAGGGAAATCGCTTGTGGTAGACTCATCTTT. Translated: CAAREIACGRLIF.

Points on this clone: The protein TCRdb gives is from a much larger clone and does not agree with this DNA's translation at residue 8, likely a read error; the protein shown here comes from the DNA. The rearrangement joins TRDV1 to TRDJ2; 9 bases match TRDD2. Losses at the gene ends were 0 bases for V and 0 bases for J; bases not matched to a gene: 29. Germline V gene data show CDR1 as TSWWSYY and CDR2 as QGS. The CDR3 length is 26 residues. DNA for the CDR3: TGTGCTCTTGGGGAACTTTCCTCGTCCTTCCTACGTGGTGTGGGGGACCGATACGCTTTGACAGCACAACTCTTCTTT. Translating gives CALGELSSSFLRGVGDRYALTAQLFF.

The chain joins TRDV1 to TRDJ1; TRDD3 matches 13 bases. CDR3 size: 21 residues. Germline CDR1 reads TSWWSYY; CDR2 reads QGS. The V and J ends lost 4 bases and 10 bases, in that order; junction bases with no gene match: 27. This CDR3 reads CALGAPLTPPTGGYARRGLIF. The CDR3 DNA sequence: TGTGCTCTTGGGGCCCCTCTTACGCCTCCCACTGGGGGATACGCTCGGAGGGGACTCATCTTT.

This clone qualifies as medium-sized (0.01 to 0.1%). The V call is TRDV2, the J call TRDJ3; possibly TRDD3 for D (6 bases). Deletions cut 7 bases from V and 10 bases from J, with 28 bases between. CDR1 and CDR2 (germline): GEAIGNYY, EKD. The CDR3 contains 18 residues. This chain's CDR3 is CACVPVGGDHSKTRQMFF. The CDR3 bases are TGTGCCTGCGTCCCTGTAGGTGGGGATCATTCCAAGACCCGACAGATGTTTTTC.